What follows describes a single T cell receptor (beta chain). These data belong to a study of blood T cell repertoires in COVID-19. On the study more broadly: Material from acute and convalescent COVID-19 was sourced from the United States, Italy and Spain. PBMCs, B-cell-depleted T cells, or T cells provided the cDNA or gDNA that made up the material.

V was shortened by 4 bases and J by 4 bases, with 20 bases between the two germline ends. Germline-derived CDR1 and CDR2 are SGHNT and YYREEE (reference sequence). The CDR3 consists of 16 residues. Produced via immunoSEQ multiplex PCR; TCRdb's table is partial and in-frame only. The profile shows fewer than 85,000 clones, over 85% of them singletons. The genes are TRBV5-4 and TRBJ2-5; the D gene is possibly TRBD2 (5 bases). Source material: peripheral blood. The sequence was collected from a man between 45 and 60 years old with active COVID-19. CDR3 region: CASSQATQAAGETQYF. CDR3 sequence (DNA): TGTGCCAGCAGCCAAGCGACTCAAGCGGCGGGAGAGACCCAGTACTTC.